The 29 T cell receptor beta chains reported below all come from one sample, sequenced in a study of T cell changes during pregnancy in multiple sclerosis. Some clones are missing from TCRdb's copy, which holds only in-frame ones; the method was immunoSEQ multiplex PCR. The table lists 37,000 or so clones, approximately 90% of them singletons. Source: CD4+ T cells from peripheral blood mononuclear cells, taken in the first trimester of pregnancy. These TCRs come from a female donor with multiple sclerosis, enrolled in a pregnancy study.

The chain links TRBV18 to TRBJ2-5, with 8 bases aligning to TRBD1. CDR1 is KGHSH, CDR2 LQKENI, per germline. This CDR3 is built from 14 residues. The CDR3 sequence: CAARGTGGQETQYF. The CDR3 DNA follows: TGTGCGGCGAGGGGAACAGGGGGCCAAGAGACCCAGTACTTC.

The CDR3 is CASSRRGRTYTDTQYF. As DNA, the CDR3 is TGTGCCAGTAGTAGACGGGGGAGGACGTACACAGATACGCAGTATTTT. The genes are TRBV19 and TRBJ2-3, with D possibly matching TRBD2 (6 bases). The germline V and J ends were trimmed by 4 bases and 2 bases, with 16 bases remaining between them. The CDR3 contains 16 residues. Germline CDR1 is LNHDA and CDR2 is SQIVND (reference sequence).

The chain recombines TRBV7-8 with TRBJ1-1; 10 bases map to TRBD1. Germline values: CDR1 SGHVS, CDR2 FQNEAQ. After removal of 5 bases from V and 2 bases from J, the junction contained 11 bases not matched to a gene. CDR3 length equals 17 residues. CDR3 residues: CASSQPPGTGVNTEAFF. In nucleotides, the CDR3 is TGTGCCAGCAGCCAACCTCCAGGGACAGGGGTAAACACTGAAGCTTTCTTT. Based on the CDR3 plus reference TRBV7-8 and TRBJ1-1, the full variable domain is GAGVSQSPRYKVAKRGQDVALRCDPISGHVSLFWYQQALGQGPEFLTYFQNEAQLDKSGLPSDRFFAERPEGSVSTLKIQRTQQEDSAVYLCASSQPPGTGVNTEAFFGQGTRLTVV.

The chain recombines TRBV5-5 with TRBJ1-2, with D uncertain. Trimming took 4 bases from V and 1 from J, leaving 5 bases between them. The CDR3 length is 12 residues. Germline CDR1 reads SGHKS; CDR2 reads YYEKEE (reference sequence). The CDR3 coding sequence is TGTGCCAGCAGCGAGCATAACTATGGCTACACCTTC. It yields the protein CASSEHNYGYTF.

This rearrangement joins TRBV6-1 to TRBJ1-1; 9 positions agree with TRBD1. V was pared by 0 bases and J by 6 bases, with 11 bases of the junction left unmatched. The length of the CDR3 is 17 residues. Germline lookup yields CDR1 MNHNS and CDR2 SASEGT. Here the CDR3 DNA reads TGTGCCAGCAGTGAAGCTTCGGGGGGGACAGGGTCGTCTGAAGCTTTCTTT. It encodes CASSEASGGTGSSEAFF.

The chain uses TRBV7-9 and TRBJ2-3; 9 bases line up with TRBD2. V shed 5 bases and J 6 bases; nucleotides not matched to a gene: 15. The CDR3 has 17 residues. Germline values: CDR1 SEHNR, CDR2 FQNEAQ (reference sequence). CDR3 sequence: CASSVHLAGAPRDTQYF. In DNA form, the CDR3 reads TGTGCCAGCAGCGTCCATTTAGCGGGGGCCCCTCGGGATACGCAGTATTTT.

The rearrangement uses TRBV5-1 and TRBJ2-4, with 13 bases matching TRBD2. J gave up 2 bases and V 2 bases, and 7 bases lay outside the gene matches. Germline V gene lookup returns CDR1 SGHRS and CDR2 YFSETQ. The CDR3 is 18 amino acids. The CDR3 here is CASSLRTSGGDSKNIQYF. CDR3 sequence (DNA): TGCGCCAGCAGCTTAAGGACTAGCGGGGGAGACTCCAAAAACATTCAGTACTTC.

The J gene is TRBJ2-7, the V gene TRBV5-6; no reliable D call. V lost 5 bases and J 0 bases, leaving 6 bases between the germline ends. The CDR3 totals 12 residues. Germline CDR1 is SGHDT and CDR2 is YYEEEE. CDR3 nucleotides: TGTGCCAGCAGTTCCAGCTCCTACGAGCAGTACTTC. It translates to CASSSSSYEQYF.

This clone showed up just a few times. For the CDR3, the DNA is TGTGCCAGCAGCCCGGACAGGGGCGGGGAGCTGTTTTTT. The encoded protein is CASSPDRGGELFF. The gene calls are TRBV7-9 and TRBJ2-2; the match to TRBD1 covers 9 bases. Germline trimming cut 5 bases from V and 7 bases from J; bases unmatched to any gene: 2. There are 13 residues in the CDR3. Germline assignment: CDR1 SEHNR and CDR2 FQNEAQ (reference sequence).

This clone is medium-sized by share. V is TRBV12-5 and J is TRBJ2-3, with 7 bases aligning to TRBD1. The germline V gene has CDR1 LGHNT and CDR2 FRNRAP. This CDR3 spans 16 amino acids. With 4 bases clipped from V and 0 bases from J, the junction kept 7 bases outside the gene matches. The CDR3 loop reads CASGSDRDPSTDTQYF. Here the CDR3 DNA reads TGTGCTAGTGGTTCCGACAGGGACCCTAGCACAGATACGCAGTATTTT. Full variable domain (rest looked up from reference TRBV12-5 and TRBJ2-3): DARVTQTPRHKVTEMGQEVTMRCQPILGHNTVFWYRQTMMQGLELLAYFRNRAPLDDSGMPKDRFSAEMPDATLATLKIQPSEPRDSAVYFCASGSDRDPSTDTQYFGPGTRLTVL.

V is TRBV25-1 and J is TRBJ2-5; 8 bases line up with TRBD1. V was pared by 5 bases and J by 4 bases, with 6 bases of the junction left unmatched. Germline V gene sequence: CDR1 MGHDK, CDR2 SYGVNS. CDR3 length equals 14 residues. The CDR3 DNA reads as TGTGCCAGCAGTAGACCCGGGACAGGAGAGACCCAGTACTTC. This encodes CASSRPGTGETQYF. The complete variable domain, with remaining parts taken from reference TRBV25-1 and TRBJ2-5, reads EADIYQTPRYLVIGTGKKITLECSQTMGHDKMYWYQQDPGMELHLIHYSYGVNSTEKGDLSSESTVSRIRTEHFPLTLESARPSHTSQYLCASSRPGTGETQYFGPGTRLLVL.

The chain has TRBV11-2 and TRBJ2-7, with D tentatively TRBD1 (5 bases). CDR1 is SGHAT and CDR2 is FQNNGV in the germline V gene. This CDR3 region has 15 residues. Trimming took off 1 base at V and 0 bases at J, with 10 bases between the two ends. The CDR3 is CASSLVSDSSYEQYF. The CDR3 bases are TGTGCCAGCAGCTTAGTTTCCGACAGCTCCTACGAGCAGTACTTC.

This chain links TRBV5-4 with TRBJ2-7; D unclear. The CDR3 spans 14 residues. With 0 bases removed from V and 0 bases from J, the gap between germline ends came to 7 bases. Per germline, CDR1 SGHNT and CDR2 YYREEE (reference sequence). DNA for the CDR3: TGTGCCAGCAGCTTGGACGCGTTCTCCTACGAGCAGTACTTC. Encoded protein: CASSLDAFSYEQYF. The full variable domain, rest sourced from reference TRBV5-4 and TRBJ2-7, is ETGVTQSPTHLIKTRGQQVTLRCSSQSGHNTVSWYQQALGQGPQFIFQYYREEENGRGNFPPRFSGLQFPNYSSELNVNALELDDSALYLCASSLDAFSYEQYFGPGTRLTVT.

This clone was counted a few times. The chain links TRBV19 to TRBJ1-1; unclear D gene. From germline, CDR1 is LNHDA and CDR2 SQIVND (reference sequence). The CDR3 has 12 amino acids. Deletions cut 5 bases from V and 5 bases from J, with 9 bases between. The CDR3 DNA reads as TGTGCCAGTAGTCCTCGGAGGACTGAAGCTTTCTTT. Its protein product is CASSPRRTEAFF.

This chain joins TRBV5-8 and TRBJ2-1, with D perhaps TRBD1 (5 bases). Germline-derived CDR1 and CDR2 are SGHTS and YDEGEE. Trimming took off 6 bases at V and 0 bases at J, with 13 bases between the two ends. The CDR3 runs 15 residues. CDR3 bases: TGTGCCAGCACCCTAGGGGTTACCTCCTACAATGAGCAGTTCTTC. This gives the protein CASTLGVTSYNEQFF.

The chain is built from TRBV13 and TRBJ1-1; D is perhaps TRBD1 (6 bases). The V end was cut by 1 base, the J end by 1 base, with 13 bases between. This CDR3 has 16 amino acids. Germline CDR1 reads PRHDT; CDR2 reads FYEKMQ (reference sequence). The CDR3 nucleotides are TGTGCCAGCAGCTTAGAGGCGCGGGGGCCGAACACTGAAGCTTTCTTT. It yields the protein CASSLEARGPNTEAFF.

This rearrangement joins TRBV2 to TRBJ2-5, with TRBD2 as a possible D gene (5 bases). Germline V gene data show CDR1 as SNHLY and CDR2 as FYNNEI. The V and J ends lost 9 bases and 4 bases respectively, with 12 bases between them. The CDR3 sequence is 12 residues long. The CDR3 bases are TGTGCCAGTAGGAACGAGGGAGAGACCCAGTACTTC. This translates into CASRNEGETQYF.

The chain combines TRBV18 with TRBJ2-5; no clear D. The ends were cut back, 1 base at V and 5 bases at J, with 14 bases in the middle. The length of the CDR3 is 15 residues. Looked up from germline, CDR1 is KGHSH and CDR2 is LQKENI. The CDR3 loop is CASSPRSRVEETQYF. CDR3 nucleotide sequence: TGTGCCAGCTCACCACGCTCTCGAGTTGAGGAGACCCAGTACTTC.

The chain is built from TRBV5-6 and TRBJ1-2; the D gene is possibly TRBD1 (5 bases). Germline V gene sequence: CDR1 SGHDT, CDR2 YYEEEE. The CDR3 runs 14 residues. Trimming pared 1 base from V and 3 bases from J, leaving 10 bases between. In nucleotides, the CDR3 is TGTGCCAGCAGCTTGTACGACAGATACTATGGCTACACCTTC. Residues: CASSLYDRYYGYTF.

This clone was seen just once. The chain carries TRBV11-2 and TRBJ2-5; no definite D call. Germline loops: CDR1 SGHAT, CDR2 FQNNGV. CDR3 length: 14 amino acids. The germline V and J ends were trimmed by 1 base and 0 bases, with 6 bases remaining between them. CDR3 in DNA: TGTGCCAGCAGCTTAGGTACGGACCAAGAGACCCAGTACTTC. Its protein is CASSLGTDQETQYF.

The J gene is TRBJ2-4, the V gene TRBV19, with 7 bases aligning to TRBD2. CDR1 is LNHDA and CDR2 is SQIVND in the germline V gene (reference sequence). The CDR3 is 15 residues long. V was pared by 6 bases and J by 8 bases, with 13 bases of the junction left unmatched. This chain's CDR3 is CASRPTGGLRDIQYF. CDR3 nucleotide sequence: TGTGCCAGTAGGCCTACGGGGGGATTGAGGGACATTCAGTACTTC.

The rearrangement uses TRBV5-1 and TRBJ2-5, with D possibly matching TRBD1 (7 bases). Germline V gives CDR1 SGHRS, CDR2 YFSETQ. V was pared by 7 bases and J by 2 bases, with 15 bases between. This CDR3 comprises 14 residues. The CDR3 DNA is TGCGCCAGCGGAGGGGGGACAGCTCAAGAGACCCAGTACTTC. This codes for CASGGGTAQETQYF.

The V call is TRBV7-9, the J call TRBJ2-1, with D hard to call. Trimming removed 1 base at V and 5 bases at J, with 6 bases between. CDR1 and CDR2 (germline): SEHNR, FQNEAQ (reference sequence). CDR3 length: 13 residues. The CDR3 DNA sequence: TGTGCCAGCAGCTTAGGGGCCCACAATGAGCAGTTCTTC. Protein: CASSLGAHNEQFF. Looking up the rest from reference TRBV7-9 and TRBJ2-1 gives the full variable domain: DTGVSQNPRHKITKRGQNVTFRCDPISEHNRLYWYRQTLGQGPEFLTYFQNEAQLEKSRLLSDRFSAERPKGSFSTLEIQRTEQGDSAMYLCASSLGAHNEQFFGPGTRLTVL.

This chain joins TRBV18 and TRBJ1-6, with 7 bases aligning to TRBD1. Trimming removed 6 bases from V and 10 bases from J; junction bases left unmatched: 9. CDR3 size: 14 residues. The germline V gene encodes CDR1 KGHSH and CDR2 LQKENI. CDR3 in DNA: TGTGCCAGCTCCCTCGGGGACAGTAACTCACCCCTCCACTTT. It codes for CASSLGDSNSPLHF. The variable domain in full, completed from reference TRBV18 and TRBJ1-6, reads NAGVMQNPRHLVRRRGQEARLRCSPMKGHSHVYWYRQLPEEGLKFMVYLQKENIIDESGMPKERFSAEFPKEGPSILRIQQVVRGDSAAYFCASSLGDSNSPLHFGNGTRLTVT.

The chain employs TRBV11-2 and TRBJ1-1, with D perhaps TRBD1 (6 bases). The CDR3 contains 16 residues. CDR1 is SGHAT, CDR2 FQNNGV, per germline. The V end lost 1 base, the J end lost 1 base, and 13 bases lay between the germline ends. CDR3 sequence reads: CASSLAPGQRNTEAFF. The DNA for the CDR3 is TGTGCCAGCAGCTTAGCGCCAGGACAGAGGAACACTGAAGCTTTCTTT.

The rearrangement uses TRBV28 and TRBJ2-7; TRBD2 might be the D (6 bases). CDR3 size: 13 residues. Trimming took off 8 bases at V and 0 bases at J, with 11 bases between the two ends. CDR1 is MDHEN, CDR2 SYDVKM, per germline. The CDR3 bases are TGTGCCAGCGGAGGGTGGATCTCCTACGAGCAGTACTTC. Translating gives CASGGWISYEQYF.

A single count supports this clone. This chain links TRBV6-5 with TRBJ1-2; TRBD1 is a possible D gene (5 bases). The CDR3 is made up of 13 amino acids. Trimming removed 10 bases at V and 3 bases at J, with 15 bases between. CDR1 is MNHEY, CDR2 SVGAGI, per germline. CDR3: CATRQRQYYGYTF. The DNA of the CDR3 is TGTGCCACTCGACAGAGACAATACTATGGCTACACCTTC.

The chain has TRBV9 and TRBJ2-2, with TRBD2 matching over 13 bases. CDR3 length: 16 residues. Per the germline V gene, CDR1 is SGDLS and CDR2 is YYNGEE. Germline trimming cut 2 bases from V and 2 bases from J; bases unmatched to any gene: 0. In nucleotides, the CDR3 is TGTGCCAGCAGCGTGGGACTAGCGGGAAACACCGGGGAGCTGTTTTTT. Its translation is CASSVGLAGNTGELFF.

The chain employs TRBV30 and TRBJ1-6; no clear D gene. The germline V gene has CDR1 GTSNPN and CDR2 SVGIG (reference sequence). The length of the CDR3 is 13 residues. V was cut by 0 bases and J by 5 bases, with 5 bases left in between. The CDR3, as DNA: TGTGCCTGGAGTGTAGCCGATAATTCACCCCTCCACTTT. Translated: CAWSVADNSPLHF.